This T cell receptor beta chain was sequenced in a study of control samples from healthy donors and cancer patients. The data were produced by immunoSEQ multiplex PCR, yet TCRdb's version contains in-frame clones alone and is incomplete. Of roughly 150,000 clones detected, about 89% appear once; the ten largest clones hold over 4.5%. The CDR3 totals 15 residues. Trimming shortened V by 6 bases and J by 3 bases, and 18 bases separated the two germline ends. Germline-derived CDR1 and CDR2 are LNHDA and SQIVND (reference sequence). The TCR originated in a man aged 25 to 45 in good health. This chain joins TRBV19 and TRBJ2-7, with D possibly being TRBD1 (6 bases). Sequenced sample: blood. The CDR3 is CASSQNRVKVYEQYF. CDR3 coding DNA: TGTGCCAGTAGCCAAAACAGGGTTAAAGTCTACGAGCAGTACTTC.